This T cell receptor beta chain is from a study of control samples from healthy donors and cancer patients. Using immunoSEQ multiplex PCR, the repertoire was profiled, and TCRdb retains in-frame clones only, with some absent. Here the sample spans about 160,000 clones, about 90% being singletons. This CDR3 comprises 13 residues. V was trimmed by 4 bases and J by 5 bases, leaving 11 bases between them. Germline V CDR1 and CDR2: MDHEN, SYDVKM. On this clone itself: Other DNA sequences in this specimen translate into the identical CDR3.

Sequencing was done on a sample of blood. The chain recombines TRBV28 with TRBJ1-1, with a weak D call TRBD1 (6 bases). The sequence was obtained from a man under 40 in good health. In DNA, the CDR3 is TGTGCCAGCAGTTCGACAGGCGGGACTGAAGCTTTCTTT. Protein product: CASSSTGGTEAFF. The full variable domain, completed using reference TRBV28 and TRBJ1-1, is DVKVTQSSRYLVKRTGEKVFLECVQDMDHENMFWYRQDPGLGLRLIYFSYDVKMKEKGDIPEGYSVSREKKERFSLILESASTNQTSMYLCASSSTGGTEAFFGQGTRLTVV.